Listed below are T cell receptor beta chains from one sample, sequenced in a study of blood T cell repertoires in COVID-19. Generated by immunoSEQ multiplex PCR, the TCRdb table keeps only in-frame clones and is missing some. Among roughly 280,000 clones listed, approximately 90% were seen once. Specimen: PBMCs or T cells enriched from blood (not recorded which). These receptors were taken from a woman in her thirties with acute COVID-19. Both conserved end residues are part of each CDR3. Each record gives: D gene, clone size, J gene, V gene, CDR3 DNA, CDR3 protein. The D gene is left open where the match is weak. Size is stated for part of the rows, as once, few or many counts, or as a class when the clone is expanded.

.	.	TRBJ1-4	TRBV2	TGTGCCAGCAGGCGCAGGGTCTCAACTAATGAAAAACTGTTTTTT	CASRRRVSTNEKLFF
.	.	TRBJ1-2	TRBV10-3	TGTGCCATCAGTGCTTCCGGGGGGGCTTCGGGCTACACCTTC	CAISASGGASGYTF
TRBD2	.	TRBJ2-2	TRBV15	TGTGCCACCAGCAGAGAAGGGACTAGCGCGATTATGTGGGGCACCGGGGAGCTGTTTTTT	CATSREGTSAIMWGTGELFF
TRBD2	.	TRBJ2-2	TRBV27	TGTGCCAGCAGTCTGGGGACTAGCGGGAGACCCGGGGAGCTGTTTTTT	CASSLGTSGRPGELFF
TRBD2	many	TRBJ2-2	TRBV9	TGTGCCAGCAGCGGTAGCGGGGTGAACACCGGGGAGCTGTTTTTT	CASSGSGVNTGELFF
.	.	TRBJ1-1	TRBV27	TGTGCCAGCAGTCTCGAAGACGGGGGCACTGAAGCTTTCTTT	CASSLEDGGTEAFF
.	.	TRBJ1-1	TRBV9	TGTGCCAGCAGCGCCACAGGGAACACTGAAGCTTTCTTT	CASSATGNTEAFF
.	.	TRBJ1-5	TRBV29-1	TGCAGCGTTGCCGAGGGGGACCCCAATCAGCCCCAGCATTTT	CSVAEGDPNQPQHF
.	.	TRBJ2-3	TRBV6-5	TGTGCCAGCAGTTACGCTAAAAGCACAGATACGCAGTATTTT	CASSYAKSTDTQYF
TRBD2	.	TRBJ2-7	TRBV7-2	TGTGCCAGCAGCCTAGGACTAGCGGGAGGTTACGAGCAGTACTTC	CASSLGLAGGYEQYF
.	.	TRBJ1-1	TRBV6-5	TGTGCCAGCAGCCACGGGGGGAACACTGAAGCTTTCTTT	CASSHGGNTEAFF
.	.	TRBJ2-3	TRBV3-1/TRBV3-2	TGTGCCAGCAGCCAAAGGCTCGGGGGAGATACGCAGTATTTT	CASSQRLGGDTQYF
.	once	TRBJ2-2	TRBV6-5	TGTGCCAGCAGTCCCAGGGCCGCCGGCGGGGAGCTGTTTTTT	CASSPRAAGGELFF
.	.	TRBJ1-5	TRBV6-6	TGTGCCAGCAGTTCGTCTAGCAATCAGCCCCAGCATTTT	CASSSSSNQPQHF
TRBD1	.	TRBJ2-5	TRBV5-1	TGCGCCAGCAGCGGCGGGACAGGGGGAGATAACTCACAAGAGACCCAGTACTTC	CASSGGTGGDNSQETQYF
TRBD2	.	TRBJ2-2	TRBV27	TGTGCCAGCAACATACTAGCGGGAGGGCCTACCGGGGAGCTGTTTTTT	CASNILAGGPTGELFF
TRBD1	.	TRBJ2-7	TRBV28	TGTGCCAGCAGTTTAGACAGGGATGACTACGAGCAGTACTTC	CASSLDRDDYEQYF
.	.	TRBJ2-7	TRBV6-5	TGTGCCAGCAGTCACCCCAGCCGGGACGAGCAGTACTTC	CASSHPSRDEQYF
.	.	TRBJ2-2	TRBV28	TGTGCCAGCAGTTTATCGCAGGGCTACGGGGAGCTGTTTTTT	CASSLSQGYGELFF
TRBD2	.	TRBJ2-1	TRBV10-2	TGCGCCAGCAGTGAGTTCCTAGCGGGAGCAGTTGGTGAGCAGTTCTTC	CASSEFLAGAVGEQFF
.	.	TRBJ1-5	TRBV27	TGTGCCAGCAGTCCCCCAGGGGTGGGCAATCAGCCCCAGCATTTT	CASSPPGVGNQPQHF
TRBD2	few	TRBJ2-2	TRBV3-1/TRBV3-2	TGTGCCAGCAGCCTCTCAGCGGGAGGGGGCACCGGGGAGCTGTTTTTT	CASSLSAGGGTGELFF
TRBD1	.	TRBJ1-4	TRBV30	TGTGCCTGGAGACCCACAGGGGAGAAACTGTTTTTT	CAWRPTGEKLFF
.	.	TRBJ2-1	TRBV4-2	TGTGCCAGCAGCCAAGACCGGGGAGGTGCTCTGGGTAATGAGCAGTTCTTC	CASSQDRGGALGNEQFF
TRBD1	.	TRBJ1-6	TRBV9	TGTGCCAGCAGTCGACAGGGTTGGGATTCACCCCTCCACTTT	CASSRQGWDSPLHF
TRBD2	.	TRBJ2-7	TRBV7-2	TGTGCCAGCAGCTTAGACCTAGCGGGAGCCTACGAGCAGTACTTC	CASSLDLAGAYEQYF
.	.	TRBJ2-1	TRBV5-4	TGTGCCAGCAGCCCCTGGACCAGGGTAATGAATGAGCAGTTCTTC	CASSPWTRVMNEQFF
.	.	TRBJ1-1	TRBV4-1	TGCGCCAGCAGCCCCTTTACAGGGAACACTGAAGCTTTCTTT	CASSPFTGNTEAFF
.	.	TRBJ2-1	TRBV2	TGTGCCATACCGGTCCGGGAGAGGTCCTACAATGAGCAGTTCTTC	CAIPVRERSYNEQFF
.	few	TRBJ1-1	TRBV29-1	TGCAGCGCTATGGCGGCACCCTTGAACACTGAAGCTTTCTTT	CSAMAAPLNTEAFF
TRBD2	.	TRBJ2-7	TRBV24-1	TGTGCCACCAGTGATCAGCCCTGGACTAGCGGGCTGACCTACGAGCAGTACTTC	CATSDQPWTSGLTYEQYF
.	.	TRBJ2-2	TRBV29-1	TGCAGCGTTGTCGCAGGTAGAAACACCGGGGAGCTGTTTTTT	CSVVAGRNTGELFF
.	.	TRBJ2-2	TRBV7-3	TGTGCCAGCAGTCCGGGGTTTACCGGGGAGCTGTTTTTT	CASSPGFTGELFF
TRBD1	once	TRBJ1-4	TRBV27	TGTGCCAGCAGTTCTTGGACAGGGGGTAACGAAAAACTGTTTTTT	CASSSWTGGNEKLFF
.	.	TRBJ2-3	TRBV28	TGTGCCAGCACCGCACAGGGACCTAGCACAGATACGCAGTATTTT	CASTAQGPSTDTQYF
TRBD1	.	TRBJ1-5	TRBV27	TGTGCCAGCAGTTTCTCGACAGGGAATCAGCCCCAGCATTTT	CASSFSTGNQPQHF
.	.	TRBJ1-2	TRBV27	TGTGCCAGCAGTCCTATAACAGGAAAAGGCTACACCTTC	CASSPITGKGYTF
TRBD2	.	TRBJ2-1	TRBV9	TGTGCCAGCAGCGTAGCTCTCGCCGGGAGGGGGAATGAGCAGTTCTTC	CASSVALAGRGNEQFF
.	.	TRBJ1-5	TRBV28	TGTGCCAGCCGACCCTCAGGGAAGAGCAATCAGCCCCAGCATTTT	CASRPSGKSNQPQHF
.	.	TRBJ2-7	TRBV6-5	TGTGCCAGCAGTTACCGGCAGGGTAAGACCTACGAGCAGTACTTC	CASSYRQGKTYEQYF
TRBD2	.	TRBJ2-7	TRBV28	TGTGCCAGCAGTTTAGGGGGTAGCGGGAGGGGTGACGAGCAGTACTTC	CASSLGGSGRGDEQYF
.	.	TRBJ2-7	TRBV7-9	TGTGCCAGCAGCTCGGGGGACCTCTACGAGCAGTACTTC	CASSSGDLYEQYF
TRBD2	.	TRBJ2-1	TRBV24-1	TGTGCCACCAGTGACCCTGGACTAGTGTTCAATGAGCAGTTCTTC	CATSDPGLVFNEQFF
TRBD1	.	TRBJ2-1	TRBV5-8	TGTGCCAGCAGCGCAACCGGGACAGGGCTGGATGAGCAGTTCTTC	CASSATGTGLDEQFF
.	few	TRBJ2-7	TRBV5-4	TGTGCCAGCAGCTTCGCGGGGCCCTCCTACGAGCAGTACTTC	CASSFAGPSYEQYF
.	.	TRBJ1-1	TRBV11-1	TGTGCCAGCAGCTTTGGCCAGAACACTGAAGCTTTCTTT	CASSFGQNTEAFF
TRBD1	.	TRBJ1-2	TRBV2	TGTGCCAGCAGTCAGGGACAGGGAGGACAAGGCTACACCTTC	CASSQGQGGQGYTF
TRBD2	.	TRBJ2-1	TRBV6-2/TRBV6-3	TGTGCCAGCAGTTACTTGGCGATAGCGGGAGACCGGGACAATGAGCAGTTCTTC	CASSYLAIAGDRDNEQFF
.	.	TRBJ2-1	TRBV9	TGTGCCAGCAGCGCCCCCTCGGGAGCCGGAGCATACAATGAGCAGTTCTTC	CASSAPSGAGAYNEQFF
TRBD1	.	TRBJ2-7	TRBV5-1	TGCGCATCCCGGACAGGGTCCTACGAGCAGTACTTC	CASRTGSYEQYF
.	once	TRBJ2-1	TRBV7-8	TGTGCCAGCAGCTTTTGGGGGACAACAAACGGGGATGAGCAGTTCTTC	CASSFWGTTNGDEQFF
.	.	TRBJ2-7	TRBV6-5	TGTGCCAGCAGGCGGGATTCATCCTACGAGCAGTACTTC	CASRRDSSYEQYF